This T cell receptor (beta chain) derives from a study of shared clonotypes between healthy human individuals. The overall study: With ages of 18 to 49, the donors were two women and three men.

Germline V lookup: CDR1 SGHAT, CDR2 FQNNGV. V shed 4 bases and J shed 2 bases, with 11 bases lying between them. The CDR3 has 15 residues. Only CD45RO-negative cells positively selected for CCR7 counted as naive CD8 cells, so terminally differentiated effector memory CD45RA+ cells were excluded. Clones were read by immunoSEQ multiplex PCR, and TCRdb kept only the in-frame ones, dropping some. Among about 1.9 million clones listed, 85% to 95% were seen once. Sequencing input: naive CD8+ T cells from PBMCs. The rearrangement uses TRBV11-2 and TRBJ1-4; D uncertain. The clonotype originates from a man younger than 35 in good health. Some clones in this sample may be carry-over from other donors' samples. CDR3 protein: CASSYREGTNEKLFF. CDR3 DNA: TGTGCCAGCAGCTATAGGGAAGGGACTAATGAAAAACTGTTTTTT.